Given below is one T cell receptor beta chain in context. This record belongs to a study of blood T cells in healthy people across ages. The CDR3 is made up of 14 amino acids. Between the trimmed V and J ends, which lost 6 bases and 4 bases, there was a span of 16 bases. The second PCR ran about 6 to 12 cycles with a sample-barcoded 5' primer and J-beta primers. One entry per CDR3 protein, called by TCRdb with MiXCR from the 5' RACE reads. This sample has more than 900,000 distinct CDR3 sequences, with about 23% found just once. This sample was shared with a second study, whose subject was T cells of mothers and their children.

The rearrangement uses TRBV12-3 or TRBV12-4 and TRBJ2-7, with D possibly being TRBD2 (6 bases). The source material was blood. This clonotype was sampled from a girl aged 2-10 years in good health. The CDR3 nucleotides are TGTGCCAGCAGACTGGGGGGTGGGGCATACGAGCAGTACTTC. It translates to CASRLGGGAYEQYF.